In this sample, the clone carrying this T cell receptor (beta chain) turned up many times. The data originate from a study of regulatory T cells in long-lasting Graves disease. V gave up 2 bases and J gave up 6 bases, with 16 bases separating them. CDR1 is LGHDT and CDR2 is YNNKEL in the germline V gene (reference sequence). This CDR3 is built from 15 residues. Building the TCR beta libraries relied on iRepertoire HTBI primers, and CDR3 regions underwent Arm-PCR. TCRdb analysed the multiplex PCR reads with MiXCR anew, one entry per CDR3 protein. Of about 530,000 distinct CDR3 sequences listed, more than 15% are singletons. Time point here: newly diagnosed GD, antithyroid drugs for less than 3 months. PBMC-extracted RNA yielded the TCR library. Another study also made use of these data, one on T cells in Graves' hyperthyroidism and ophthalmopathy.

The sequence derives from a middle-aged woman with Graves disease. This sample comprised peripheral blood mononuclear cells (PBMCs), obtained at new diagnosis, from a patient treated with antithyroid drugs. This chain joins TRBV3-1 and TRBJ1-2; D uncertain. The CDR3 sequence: CASSQMGGPVDGYTF. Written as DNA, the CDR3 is TGTGCCAGCAGCCAAATGGGCGGGCCGGTGGATGGCTACACCTTC. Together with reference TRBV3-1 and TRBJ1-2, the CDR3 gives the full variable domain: DTAVSQTPKYLVTQMGNDKSIKCEQNLGHDTMYWYKQDSKKFLKIMFSYNNKELIINETVPNRFSPKSPDKAHLNLHINSLELGDSAVYFCASSQMGGPVDGYTFGSGTRLTVV.